The next 10 T cell receptor beta chains were all read from a single sample in a study of cytomegalovirus exposure and HLA in healthy donors. PCR primers comprised 60 Vbeta and 13 Jbeta primers. The assay was immunoSEQ multiplex PCR, and TCRdb's table has in-frame clones only and misses some. The table lists about 170,000 clones, around four fifths of them singletons. The sample was PBMCs. These receptors all stem from a girl aged 2-10 years in good health and CMV-seropositive.

The chain couples TRBV29-1 to TRBJ2-5; 7 nucleotides agree with TRBD2. V lost 4 bases to trimming and J lost 4 bases; unmatched junction nucleotides: 12. The CDR3 is made up of 15 amino acids. Germline-derived CDR1 and CDR2 are SQVTM and ANQGSEA. CDR3 sequence: CSVAGSGKLGETQYF. CDR3 nucleotide sequence: TGCAGCGTTGCGGGAAGCGGGAAATTAGGAGAGACCCAGTACTTC.

This sequence joins TRBV30 and TRBJ2-1, with 12 bases lining up with TRBD1. This CDR3 comprises 18 residues. CDR1 is GTSNPN, CDR2 SVGIG, per germline (reference sequence). The ends lost 3 bases at V and 3 bases at J; junction bases unmatched: 12. CDR3 in amino acids: CAWRERRGTGGFYNEQFF. The DNA for the CDR3 is TGTGCCTGGAGAGAGAGGCGCGGGACAGGGGGCTTCTACAATGAGCAGTTCTTC.

The CDR3 loop is CASSRAGQPQHF. For the CDR3, the DNA is TGTGCCAGCAGCCGAGCGGGTCAGCCCCAGCATTTT. This chain uses TRBV2 with TRBJ1-5; D call uncertain. Germline values: CDR1 SNHLY, CDR2 FYNNEI. The CDR3 is 12 amino acids. Trimming took 6 bases from V and 6 from J, leaving 9 bases between them.

The rearrangement joins TRBV6-5 to TRBJ2-4; weak D call: TRBD1 (6 bases). Trimming took 6 bases from V and 5 from J, leaving 14 bases between them. Germline-derived CDR1 and CDR2 are MNHEY and SVGAGI. CDR3 size: 14 residues. The CDR3 is CASSRRDNENIQYF. CDR3 DNA sequence: TGTGCCAGCAGCCGCCGGGACAATGAAAACATTCAGTACTTC.

This chain connects TRBV28 to TRBJ2-1; 7 bases are a match to TRBD1. V shed 11 bases and J 0 bases; nucleotides not matched to a gene: 4. The CDR3 runs to 13 residues. Per the germline V gene, CDR1 is MDHEN and CDR2 is SYDVKM. The CDR3 DNA reads as TGTGCCGGCCGGGACAGCTCCTACAATGAGCAGTTCTTC. This gives the protein CAGRDSSYNEQFF.

CDR3 bases: TGTGCCACCAGCATAGGACAGGGGGCTTATCAGCCCCAGCATTTT. Encoded protein: CATSIGQGAYQPQHF. The genes are TRBV15 and TRBJ1-5, with 11 bases identical to TRBD1. CDR3 length: 15 amino acids. V was clipped by 4 bases and J by 5 bases; unmatched bases: 4. The germline CDR1 and CDR2 sequences are LNHNV and YYDKDF (reference sequence).

The chain links TRBV6-1 to TRBJ2-1, with 12 bases aligning to TRBD2. There are 14 residues in the CDR3. Germline values: CDR1 MNHNS, CDR2 SASEGT. V lost 9 bases to trimming and J lost 10 bases; unmatched junction nucleotides: 10. Written as DNA, the CDR3 is TGTGCCAGATATCGACTAGCGGGAGTACGGGAGCAGTTCTTC. Its protein is CARYRLAGVREQFF.

This clone was detected only a few times. The J gene is TRBJ2-3, the V gene TRBV28, with 7 bases that match TRBD2. The junction had 10 bases not matched to a gene; V was cut back by 6 bases and J by 4 bases. Per germline, CDR1 MDHEN and CDR2 SYDVKM. CDR3 length equals 15 residues. The CDR3 coding sequence is TGTGCCAGCAGCCAAAGCGGGGCGGGTGCAGATACGCAGTATTTT. Encoded protein: CASSQSGAGADTQYF.

The chain is built from TRBV14 and TRBJ1-1, with 9 bases lining up with TRBD1. The V gene end was trimmed by 4 bases and the J gene end by 4 bases; junction bases not matched to a gene: 4. This CDR3 region has 14 residues. The germline V gene encodes CDR1 SGHDN and CDR2 FVKESK. CDR3 residues: CASSLWTGATEAFF. The CDR3 nucleotides are TGTGCCAGCAGCCTATGGACAGGGGCCACTGAAGCTTTCTTT.

The CDR3 spells CASSPSYEQYF. The CDR3 bases are TGTGCCAGCAGCCCTTCCTACGAGCAGTACTTC. The chain is built from TRBV27 and TRBJ2-7; D is undetermined. The CDR3 is made up of 11 amino acids. The V end was cut by 6 bases, the J end by 1 base, with 4 bases between. In germline, CDR1 is MNHEY, CDR2 SMNVEV (reference sequence).